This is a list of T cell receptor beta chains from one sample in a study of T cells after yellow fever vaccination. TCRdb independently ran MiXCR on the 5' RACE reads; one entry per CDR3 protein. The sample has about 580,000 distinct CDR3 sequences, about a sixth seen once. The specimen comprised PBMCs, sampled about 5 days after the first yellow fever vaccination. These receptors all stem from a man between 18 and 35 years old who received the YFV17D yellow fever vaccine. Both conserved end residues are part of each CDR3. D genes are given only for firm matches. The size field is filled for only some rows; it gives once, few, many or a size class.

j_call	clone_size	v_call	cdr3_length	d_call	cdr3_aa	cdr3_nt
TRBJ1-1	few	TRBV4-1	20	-	CASSQVVISAAGSLNTEAFF	TGCGCCAGCAGCCAAGTGGTTATTTCTGCAGCGGGGAGTCTGAACACTGAAGCTTTCTTT
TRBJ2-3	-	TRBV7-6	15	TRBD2	CASSWAGGPRDTQYF	TGTGCCAGCAGCTGGGCGGGGGGCCCCCGGGATACGCAGTATTTT
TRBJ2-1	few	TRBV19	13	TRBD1	CASMGQDGNEQFF	TGTGCCAGTATGGGACAGGATGGCAATGAGCAGTTCTTC
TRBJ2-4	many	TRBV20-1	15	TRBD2	CSARDPGGGENIQYF	TGCAGTGCTAGAGATCCGGGGGGGGGCGAAAACATTCAGTACTTC
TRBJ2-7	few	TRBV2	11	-	CASRRLAREYF	TGTGCCAGCAGGCGGTTAGCAAGGGAGTACTTC
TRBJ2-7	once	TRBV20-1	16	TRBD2	CCARDRLAATLREQYF	TGCTGTGCTAGAGATCGACTAGCGGCGACTCTACGAGAGCAGTACTTC
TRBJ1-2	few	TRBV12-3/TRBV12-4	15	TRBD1	CASSTDRGGIYGYTF	TGTGCCAGCAGTACCGACAGGGGTGGAATCTATGGCTACACCTTC
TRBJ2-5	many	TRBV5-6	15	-	CASMRGWQTQETQYF	TGTGCCAGCATGAGAGGCTGGCAAACCCAAGAGACCCAGTACTTC
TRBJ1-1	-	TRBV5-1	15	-	CASSRGSVITTEAFF	TGCGCCAGCAGTAGAGGCTCGGTGATCACGACTGAAGCTTTCTTT
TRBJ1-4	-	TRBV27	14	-	CASSAGSGGTELFF	TGTGCCAGCAGTGCGGGGTCCGGGGGGACGGAACTGTTTTTT
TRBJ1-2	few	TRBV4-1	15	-	CASSQVPGQEYGYTF	TGCGCCAGCAGCCAAGTCCCGGGACAAGAATATGGCTACACCTTC
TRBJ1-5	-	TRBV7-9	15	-	CASSDTDEINQPQHF	TGTGCCAGCAGCGACACCGACGAGATAAATCAGCCCCAGCATTTT
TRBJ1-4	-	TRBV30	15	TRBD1	CAWSLTGARNEKLFF	TGTGCCTGGAGTCTAACAGGGGCGAGGAATGAAAAACTGTTTTTT
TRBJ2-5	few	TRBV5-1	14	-	CASSLTTTRETQYF	TGCGCCAGCAGCTTGACAACGACGCGGGAGACCCAGTACTTC
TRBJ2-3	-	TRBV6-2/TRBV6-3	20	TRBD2	CASSYSIAGGPLQRTDTQYF	TGTGCCAGCAGTTACTCAATAGCGGGGGGCCCCTTACAACGCACAGATACGCAGTATTTT
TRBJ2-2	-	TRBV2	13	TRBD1	CARLGGSRGELFF	TGTGCCCGCCTAGGGGGCAGCCGCGGGGAGCTGTTTTTT
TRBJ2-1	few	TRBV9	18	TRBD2	CASSVVGLAGINGNEQFF	TGTGCCAGCAGCGTAGTGGGACTAGCGGGGATTAACGGAAATGAGCAGTTCTTC
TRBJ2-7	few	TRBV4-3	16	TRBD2	CASSQAAGGSKDEQYF	TGCGCCAGCAGCCAAGCAGCGGGGGGATCGAAGGACGAGCAGTACTTC
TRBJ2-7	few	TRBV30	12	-	CAWSRKDSSQYF	TGTGCCTGGAGTCGTAAGGACAGCTCGCAGTACTTC
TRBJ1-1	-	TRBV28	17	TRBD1	CASRSTRQGDSGTEAFF	TGTGCCAGCAGATCAACTCGACAGGGAGATTCGGGCACTGAAGCTTTCTTT
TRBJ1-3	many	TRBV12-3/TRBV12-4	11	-	CASTTDTVGYF	TGTGCCAGCACCACGGACACCGTAGGATATTTT
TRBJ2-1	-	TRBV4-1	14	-	CASSQPSRDGVRFF	TGCGCCAGCAGCCAACCCAGCCGGGACGGAGTCCGATTCTTC
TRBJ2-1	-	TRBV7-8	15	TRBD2	CASSLASGGPNEQFF	TGTGCCAGCAGCTTAGCTAGCGGGGGGCCTAATGAGCAGTTCTTC
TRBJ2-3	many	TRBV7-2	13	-	CASSSFGTDTQYF	TGTGCCAGCAGCTCGTTCGGCACAGATACGCAGTATTTT
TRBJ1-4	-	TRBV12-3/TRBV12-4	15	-	CASSLPVTTNEKLFF	TGTGCCAGCAGTTTACCCGTTACAACTAATGAAAAACTGTTTTTT
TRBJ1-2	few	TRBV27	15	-	CASSLSGRVNYGYTF	TGTGCCAGCAGTTTATCGGGCAGGGTGAACTATGGCTACACCTTC
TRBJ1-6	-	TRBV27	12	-	CATGRSDSPLHF	TGTGCCACGGGACGGTCTGATTCACCCCTCCACTTT
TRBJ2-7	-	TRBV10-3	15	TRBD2	CAISDSRGDPAEQYF	TGTGCCATCAGTGACTCCCGGGGGGATCCGGCCGAGCAGTACTTC
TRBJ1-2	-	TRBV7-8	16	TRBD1	CASSLMGQASLGGYTF	TGTGCCAGCAGCCTGATGGGACAGGCGAGTCTAGGTGGCTACACCTTC
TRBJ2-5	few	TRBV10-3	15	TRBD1	CAISPGQPYQETQYF	TGTGCCATCAGCCCGGGACAGCCGTACCAAGAGACCCAGTACTTC
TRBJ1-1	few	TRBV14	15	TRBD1	CASSEETGRNTEAFF	TGTGCCAGCAGCGAAGAGACAGGGAGGAACACTGAAGCTTTCTTT
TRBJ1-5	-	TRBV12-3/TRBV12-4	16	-	CASSLTPYGSNQPQHF	TGTGCCAGCAGTTTAACCCCCTACGGGAGCAATCAGCCCCAGCATTTT
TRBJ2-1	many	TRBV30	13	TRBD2	CAWSVGLANEQFF	TGTGCCTGGAGTGTGGGACTAGCGAATGAGCAGTTCTTC
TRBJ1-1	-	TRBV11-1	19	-	CASSLVARGVLLRNTEAFF	TGTGCCAGCAGCTTAGTGGCTCGGGGGGTTTTGTTGAGGAACACTGAAGCTTTCTTT
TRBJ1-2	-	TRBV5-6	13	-	CASSISRVMSYTF	TGTGCCAGCAGCATATCCAGGGTCATGAGCTACACCTTC
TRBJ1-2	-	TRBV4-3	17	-	CASSQVTIGAGNYGYTF	TGCGCCAGCAGCCAAGTGACGATTGGGGCGGGTAACTATGGCTACACCTTC
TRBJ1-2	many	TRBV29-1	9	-	CSVAYGYTF	TGCAGCGTTGCGTATGGCTACACCTTC
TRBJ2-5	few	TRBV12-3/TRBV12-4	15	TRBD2	CASSPGLAGGSAQYF	TGTGCCAGCAGTCCCGGACTAGCGGGGGGTTCGGCCCAGTACTTC
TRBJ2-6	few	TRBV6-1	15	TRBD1	CASRGTDSGANVLTF	TGTGCCAGCAGGGGGACAGACTCTGGGGCCAACGTCCTGACTTTC
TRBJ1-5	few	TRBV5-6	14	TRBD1	CASSTGQGSQPQHF	TGTGCCAGCAGCACCGGACAGGGGTCTCAGCCCCAGCATTTT
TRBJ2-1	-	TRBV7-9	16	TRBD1	CASSPGWGQDYNEQFF	TGTGCCAGCAGCCCAGGGTGGGGACAGGACTACAATGAGCAGTTCTTC
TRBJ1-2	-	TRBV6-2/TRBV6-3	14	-	CASNQTRQNYGYTF	TGTGCCAGCAACCAAACTAGACAGAACTATGGCTACACCTTC
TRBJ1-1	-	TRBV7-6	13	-	CASRRVEGPEAFF	TGTGCCAGCAGGAGGGTCGAGGGCCCTGAAGCTTTCTTT
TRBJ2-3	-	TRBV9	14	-	CASSVRGETDTQYF	TGTGCCAGCAGCGTAAGAGGGGAGACAGATACGCAGTATTTT
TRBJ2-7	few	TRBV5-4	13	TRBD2	CASSGGLVYEQYF	TGTGCCAGCAGCGGGGGACTAGTCTACGAGCAGTACTTC
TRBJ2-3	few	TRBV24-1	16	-	CATSDLFQDHTDTQYF	TGTGCCACCAGTGATTTGTTTCAGGATCACACAGATACGCAGTATTTT
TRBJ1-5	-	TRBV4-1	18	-	CASSPGVVQVVSNQPQHF	TGCGCCAGCAGCCCCGGGGTGGTACAGGTGGTCAGCAATCAGCCCCAGCATTTT
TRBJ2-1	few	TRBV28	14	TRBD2	CASRSGGAQGEQFF	TGTGCCAGCAGGAGCGGGGGAGCTCAGGGTGAGCAGTTCTTC
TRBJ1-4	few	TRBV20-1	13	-	CSARVAENEKLFF	TGCAGTGCTAGAGTGGCAGAGAATGAAAAACTGTTTTTT
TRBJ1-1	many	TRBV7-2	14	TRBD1	CASSLLQGATEAFF	TGCGCCAGCAGCTTGCTACAGGGGGCAACTGAAGCTTTCTTT
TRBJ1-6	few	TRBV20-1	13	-	CSAGRQINSPLHF	TGCAGTGCTGGGCGACAGATCAATTCACCCCTCCACTTT
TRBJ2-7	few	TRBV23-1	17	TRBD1	CASSQRIGTEGSYEQYF	TGCGCCAGCAGTCAGCGAATCGGGACAGAAGGATCCTACGAGCAGTACTTC
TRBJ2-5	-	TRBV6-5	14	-	CASSYQPSQETQYF	TGTGCCAGCAGTTATCAGCCCAGCCAAGAGACCCAGTACTTC
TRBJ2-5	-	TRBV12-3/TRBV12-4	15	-	CASSLLSGGEETQYF	TGTGCCAGCAGTTTATTGTCCGGGGGCGAAGAGACCCAGTACTTC
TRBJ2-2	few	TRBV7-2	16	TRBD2	CASSTYSGGNTGELFF	TGTGCCAGCAGCACATATAGCGGGGGAAACACCGGGGAGCTGTTTTTT
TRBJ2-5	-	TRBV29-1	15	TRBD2	CSVEPGTSGGETQYF	TGCAGCGTTGAGCCCGGGACTAGCGGGGGCGAGACCCAGTACTTC
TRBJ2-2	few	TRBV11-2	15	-	CASSLVSLNTGELFF	TGTGCCAGCAGCTTAGTCAGCTTGAACACCGGGGAGCTGTTTTTT
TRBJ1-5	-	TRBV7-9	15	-	CASSLEQDGNQPQHF	TGTGCCAGCAGCTTAGAACAGGATGGCAATCAGCCCCAGCATTTT
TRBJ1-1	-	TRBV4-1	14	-	CASSQTGVNTEAFF	TGCGCCAGCAGCCAGACAGGAGTGAACACTGAAGCTTTCTTT